This T cell receptor beta chain came from a study of shared clonotypes between healthy human individuals. Whole-study findings and limits: Larger estimated richness was generally seen in naive subsets than in memory subsets. Relative to their counterparts shared across all four donors, non-shared clonotypes exhibited diminished generation probabilities.

Authors' analysis steps: Junction-only sequences without quality scores came from ImmunoSEQ, so filtering differed. Here immunoSEQ multiplex PCR was the method, and the copy in TCRdb shows in-frame clones only, minus some. V and J calls plus clone size are reproduced from that table; the DNA served to infer D and trimming. In the table there are hundreds of thousands of clones, around four fifths of which are singletons. CD45RA-negative memory and CD45RA+ naive subsets were split from the CD4+ cells. This CDR3 spans 19 amino acids. Trimming removed 0 bases from V and 2 bases from J, with 20 bases in between. Germline CDR1 SGHKS, CDR2 YYEKEE (reference sequence). By share, this clone counts as medium-sized (0.01 to 0.1%). The antigen is unknown.

The clonotype was recovered from a woman aged 25-40 years in good health. The sequenced sample consisted of memory CD4+ T cells sorted from blood. As for subset: CD45RA-negative fraction. The V and J genes are TRBV5-5 and TRBJ2-2; weak D call: TRBD2 (6 bases). The CDR3 DNA reads TGTGCCAGCAGCTTGGTAGTCATCGTTGGGGGGATTAACACCGGGGAGCTGTTTTTT. This codes for CASSLVVIVGGINTGELFF.